A selection of T cell receptor beta chains follows, all from one sample in a study of T-cell reconstitution after alpha-beta-depleted transplantation in children. TCRdb redid the calling of the PCR reads with MiXCR, one entry per CDR3 protein. The table includes 400,000 to 500,000 distinct CDR3 sequences, roughly 10% detected once. The sequences come from PBMCs from the stem cell graft donor, collected from the stem cell graft. The receptors stem from a human donor who donated a stem cell graft to a child with acute myeloid leukemia. Both conserved end residues are part of each CDR3. The D gene is left open where the match is weak. Not every row has a clone size; where given, it reads once, few, many or a size class.

>TRBJ1-1|many|TRBD1|TRBV10-3
CAIRTTGEGTEAFF
TGTGCCATCAGAACAACAGGGGAAGGGACTGAAGCTTTCTTT
>TRBJ1-5|-|-|TRBV20-1
CSAAQGFGQHF
TGCAGTGCCGCACAGGGTTTTGGCCAGCATTTT
>TRBJ2-7|few|TRBD1|TRBV4-1
CASSQEGTGWSSYEQYF
TGCGCCAGCAGCCAAGAGGGGACAGGTTGGAGCTCCTACGAGCAGTACTTC
>TRBJ2-5|-|-|TRBV29-1
CSVEGKTPTGRETQYF
TGCAGCGTTGAAGGGAAAACCCCGACAGGGAGGGAGACCCAGTACTTC
>TRBJ2-1|-|TRBD1|TRBV29-1
CSVEDPPGTGLNEQFF
TGCAGCGTTGAAGATCCCCCCGGGACAGGGCTCAATGAGCAGTTCTTC
>TRBJ1-4|few|-|TRBV7-9
CASSLFPGIEKLFF
TGTGCCAGCAGCTTATTCCCAGGGATCGAAAAACTGTTTTTT
>TRBJ2-2|few|TRBD1|TRBV5-1
CASRAPDRGTGELFF
TGCGCCAGCAGGGCCCCGGACAGGGGGACCGGGGAGCTGTTTTTT
>TRBJ1-6|few|TRBD1|TRBV10-3
CASTTGYNSPLHF
TGTGCCTCCACGACAGGGTATAATTCACCCCTCCACTTT
>TRBJ2-2|-|-|TRBV10-3
CAIRAGPGELFF
TGTGCCATCAGGGCAGGCCCCGGGGAGCTGTTTTTT
>TRBJ1-4|-|-|TRBV20-1
CSALHLTNEKLFF
TGCAGTGCACTACACCTTACTAATGAAAAACTGTTTTTT
>TRBJ1-1|many|-|TRBV29-1
CSVDLTEKWSTEAFF
TGCAGCGTTGACTTGACAGAAAAATGGAGCACTGAAGCTTTCTTT
>TRBJ2-3|many|TRBD2|TRBV9
CASSVALAGADTQYF
TGTGCCAGCAGCGTAGCACTAGCGGGGGCAGATACGCAGTATTTT
>TRBJ2-1|few|TRBD2|TRBV5-1
CASRAGGDYEQFF
TGCGCCAGCAGGGCGGGGGGAGACTACGAGCAGTTCTTC
>TRBJ2-7|few|-|TRBV4-1
CASSQVTSREQYF
TGCGCCAGCAGCCAAGTAACTTCTCGCGAGCAGTACTTC
>TRBJ1-6|few|TRBD1|TRBV6-5
CASSNLQGVGNSPLHF
TGTGCCAGCAGTAATCTACAGGGGGTCGGGAATTCACCCCTCCACTTT
>TRBJ2-2|-|TRBD2|TRBV6-2/TRBV6-3
CASSYSPSGTFTGELFF
TGTGCCAGCAGTTACTCACCTAGCGGGACTTTCACCGGGGAGCTGTTTTTT
>TRBJ2-1|-|-|TRBV20-1
CSARDPRAAGWVF
TGCAGTGCTAGAGACCCGAGGGCCGCGGGATGGGTCTTC
>TRBJ2-7|-|-|TRBV5-1
CASSDGPEDNEQYF
TGCGCCAGCAGCGACGGACCCGAGGATAACGAGCAGTACTTC
>TRBJ2-5|-|TRBD1|TRBV29-1
CSASDRGGETQYF
TGCAGCGCCTCGGACAGGGGAGGGGAGACCCAGTACTTC
>TRBJ2-1|many|TRBD2|TRBV5-1
CASSLALADNEQFF
TGCGCCAGCAGCTTGGCACTAGCGGACAATGAGCAGTTCTTC
>TRBJ2-1|few|TRBD1|TRBV4-2
CASSQGQPIYNEQFF
TGTGCCAGCAGCCAGGGACAGCCAATTTACAATGAGCAGTTCTTC
>TRBJ2-7|-|TRBD2|TRBV2
CASSVSGLAGSEQYF
TGTGCCAGCAGTGTATCGGGACTAGCAGGTAGTGAGCAGTACTTC
>TRBJ1-3|few|-|TRBV12-3/TRBV12-4
CASTVPRKGSSGNTIYF
TGTGCCAGCACCGTCCCTCGGAAGGGAAGCTCTGGAAACACCATATATTTT
>TRBJ2-7|few|-|TRBV19
CASRDRRFYEQYF
TGTGCCAGCCGGGACCGGAGGTTCTACGAGCAGTACTTC
>TRBJ2-2|many|TRBD1|TRBV5-5
CASSEGQENTGELFF
TGTGCCAGCAGCGAGGGACAGGAGAACACCGGGGAGCTGTTTTTT
>TRBJ1-1|-|-|TRBV9
CASSVGAENTEAFF
TGTGCCAGCAGCGTAGGGGCGGAGAACACTGAAGCTTTCTTT
>TRBJ1-4|-|-|TRBV4-2
CASSQDHREKLFF
TGTGCCAGCAGCCAAGACCATCGTGAAAAACTGTTTTTT
>TRBJ2-2|-|-|TRBV6-2/TRBV6-3
CASRRRDSTGELFF
TGTGCCAGCAGACGCAGAGACAGCACCGGGGAGCTGTTTTTT
>TRBJ1-1|-|-|TRBV29-1
CSAQDGNTEAFF
TGCAGCGCCCAAGACGGAAATACTGAAGCTTTCTTT
>TRBJ1-5|-|-|TRBV20-1
CSASEGPNQPQHF
TGCAGTGCTAGCGAGGGGCCTAACCAGCCCCAGCATTTT
>TRBJ2-2|-|-|TRBV10-3
CAIKGANTGELFF
TGTGCCATCAAGGGGGCGAACACCGGGGAGCTGTTTTTT
>TRBJ2-7|few|-|TRBV7-2
CASSSREEQYF
TGTGCCAGCAGCTCCAGGGAAGAGCAGTACTTC
>TRBJ2-4|-|-|TRBV19
CASSWGVDDIQYF
TGTGCCAGTAGCTGGGGCGTAGATGACATTCAGTACTTC
>TRBJ2-2|-|TRBD2|TRBV10-2
CASRTPTSGSNTGELFF
TGCGCCAGCAGAACCCCGACTAGCGGCTCGAACACCGGGGAGCTGTTTTTT
>TRBJ2-2|many|TRBD1|TRBV20-1
CSASRQGRTGELFF
TGCAGTGCTTCCCGACAGGGGCGCACCGGGGAGCTGTTTTTT
>TRBJ2-1|-|-|TRBV21-1
CASSPRVHNEQFF
TGTGCCAGCAGCCCCCGGGTACACAATGAGCAGTTCTTC
>TRBJ2-7|few|-|TRBV29-1
CSARGSGNYEQYF
TGCAGCGCCCGAGGGTCAGGTAACTACGAGCAGTACTTC
>TRBJ2-1|-|TRBD2|TRBV25-1
CASSKTSGVLTEQFF
TGTGCCAGCAGTAAGACTAGCGGGGTCCTGACTGAGCAGTTCTTC
>TRBJ2-4|few|-|TRBV5-1
CASSLAAGRFQYF
TGCGCCAGCAGCTTGGCGGCAGGTAGATTTCAGTACTTC
>TRBJ1-2|-|TRBD1|TRBV10-3
CASRDRGLDGYTF
TGTGCCTCCCGGGACAGGGGGCTTGATGGCTACACCTTC
>TRBJ1-2|few|-|TRBV7-3
CASSLRGSDGYTF
TGTGCCAGCAGTTTAAGAGGCAGTGATGGCTACACCTTC
>TRBJ1-2|many|-|TRBV10-3
CAISESRVDGYTF
TGTGCCATCAGTGAGAGTAGGGTCGATGGCTACACCTTC
>TRBJ2-7|-|TRBD1|TRBV30
CAWRGGQANEQYF
TGTGCCTGGAGGGGGGGACAGGCCAACGAGCAGTACTTC
>TRBJ2-3|many|TRBD2|TRBV7-2
CASSLGLAGGADTQYF
TGTGCCAGCAGCTTAGGACTAGCGGGGGGCGCAGATACGCAGTATTTT
>TRBJ2-1|-|-|TRBV29-1
CSTMSSYNEQFF
TGCAGCACAATGAGCTCCTACAATGAGCAGTTCTTC
>TRBJ2-7|few|TRBD2|TRBV9
CASSAHGLAGEYEQYF
TGTGCCAGCAGCGCCCACGGACTAGCGGGAGAGTACGAGCAGTACTTC
>TRBJ2-5|-|-|TRBV12-3/TRBV12-4
CASSFRFQETQYF
TGTGCCAGCAGTTTCAGGTTCCAAGAGACCCAGTACTTC